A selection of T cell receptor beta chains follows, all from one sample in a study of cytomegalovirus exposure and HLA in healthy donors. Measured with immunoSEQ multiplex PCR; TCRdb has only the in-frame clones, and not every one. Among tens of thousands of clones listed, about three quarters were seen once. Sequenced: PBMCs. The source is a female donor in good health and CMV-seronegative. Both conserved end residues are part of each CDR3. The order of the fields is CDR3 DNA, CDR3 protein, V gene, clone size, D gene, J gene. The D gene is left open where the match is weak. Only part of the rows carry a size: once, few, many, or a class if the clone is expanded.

TGTGCCAGCAGCTTCGATACTAGCGGTTCCTACGAGCAGTACTTC | CASSFDTSGSYEQYF | TRBV13 | NA | TRBD2 | TRBJ2-7
TGTGCCAGCAGTTACAGGGACAGGGCCTACGAGCAGTACTTC | CASSYRDRAYEQYF | TRBV6-5 | NA | TRBD1 | TRBJ2-7
TGCGCCAGCACCACTCTAGCGGGAGTAGGCAATGAGCAGTTCTTC | CASTTLAGVGNEQFF | TRBV5-1 | NA | TRBD2 | TRBJ2-1
TGTGCCAGCTCACCACGGGGCCCCGCGGGAGAGGGCTACAATGAGCAGTTCTTC | CASSPRGPAGEGYNEQFF | TRBV18 | NA | TRBD2 | TRBJ2-1
TGCGCCAGCAGCTTGGATGGAGGCGGGACCGGGGAGCTGTTTTTT | CASSLDGGGTGELFF | TRBV5-1 | NA | NA | TRBJ2-2
TGCGCCAGCAGCCAAGATAGTTTAGGCGGGGGTTCACCCCTCCACTTT | CASSQDSLGGGSPLHF | TRBV4-3 | once | NA | TRBJ1-6
TGTGCCAGCAGCTTAGGCGGGACTCGCACTGAAGCTTTCTTT | CASSLGGTRTEAFF | TRBV7-2 | once | NA | TRBJ1-1
TGTGCCACCAGCAGAGAAAAACTAAGCACCGGGGAGCTGTTTTTT | CATSREKLSTGELFF | TRBV15 | NA | NA | TRBJ2-2
TGTGCCAGCATCGACCCTCGGGGGAACACTGAAGCTTTCTTT | CASIDPRGNTEAFF | TRBV6-6 | NA | NA | TRBJ1-1
TGTGCCAGCAGCCCGCACCGGGACAGGATATCACCCCTCCACTTT | CASSPHRDRISPLHF | TRBV7-8 | NA | TRBD1 | TRBJ1-6
TGCGCCAGCAGCTTGGAGGGGCAGGGGCGATACAATGAGCAGTTCTTC | CASSLEGQGRYNEQFF | TRBV5-1 | NA | NA | TRBJ2-1
TGCGCCAGCAGCCCGGAGGGGCTCGAGCAGTACTTC | CASSPEGLEQYF | TRBV5-1 | few | NA | TRBJ2-7
TGTGCCAGCAGCTTTCCCCCCGGCGAGCAGTACTTC | CASSFPPGEQYF | TRBV5-4 | NA | NA | TRBJ2-7
TGTGCCAGCAGTTCCTCAGGGGACGGGGAGCTGTTTTTT | CASSSSGDGELFF | TRBV6-5 | few | NA | TRBJ2-2
TGTGCCAGTAGCGGACAGTCGAACACTGAAGCTTTCTTT | CASSGQSNTEAFF | TRBV19 | NA | NA | TRBJ1-1
TGTGCCAGCACTGAATTGGGCGGGGGGGCTTACGAGCAGTACTTC | CASTELGGGAYEQYF | TRBV27 | NA | TRBD2 | TRBJ2-7
TGTGCCAGCAGTTTAGCAGGGGACCTTAATCAGCCCCAGCATTTT | CASSLAGDLNQPQHF | TRBV27 | NA | NA | TRBJ1-5
TGTGCCAGCAGTTTATCAGGGTCGGGGAGGAAAGAGCAGTTCTTC | CASSLSGSGRKEQFF | TRBV27 | NA | NA | TRBJ2-1
TGTGCCAGCTCACCCGCGGGACAGGGGGTCTACGAGCAGTACTTC | CASSPAGQGVYEQYF | TRBV18 | NA | TRBD1 | TRBJ2-7
TGTGCCAGCAGCTCTGGACACAACCACCCTTACTATGGCTACACCTTC | CASSSGHNHPYYGYTF | TRBV7-2 | NA | NA | TRBJ1-2
TGTGCCAGCAGCCTAGGGAGATGGTCAGATACGCAGTATTTT | CASSLGRWSDTQYF | TRBV7-2 | NA | NA | TRBJ2-3
TGTGCCACCCGGGGGGAGCCCGGGGGCTACACCTTC | CATRGEPGGYTF | TRBV28 | NA | NA | TRBJ1-2
TGTGCCAGCAGATCGGACAGCTCCTACGAGCAGTACTTC | CASRSDSSYEQYF | TRBV28 | NA | NA | TRBJ2-7
TGTGCCAGCAGTGGGGGAGAGGGGGGGCTTATTGGAAACACCATATATTTT | CASSGGEGGLIGNTIYF | TRBV27 | NA | NA | TRBJ1-3
TGTGCCAGCAGTACCCTGGAAGAGGCCTCCTACGAGCAGTACTTC | CASSTLEEASYEQYF | TRBV6-5 | NA | NA | TRBJ2-7
TGTGCTAGCAGCCCCGGGACAGGGACTGAAGCTTTCTTT | CASSPGTGTEAFF | TRBV7-7 | NA | TRBD1 | TRBJ1-1
TGTGCCAGCAGCCAAGAAGGCAGGGGGTACGAGCAGTACTTC | CASSQEGRGYEQYF | TRBV14 | NA | TRBD1 | TRBJ2-7
TGTGCCAGCAGGCGGGTGGGGGCCAAAAACATTCAGTACTTC | CASRRVGAKNIQYF | TRBV6-5 | NA | NA | TRBJ2-4
TGTGCCAGCAGTGAATTCGGCATCCGGGACAACCAAGAGACCCAGTACTTC | CASSEFGIRDNQETQYF | TRBV25-1 | NA | NA | TRBJ2-5
TGTGCCAGCAGTACTGGGACAGGGGGAGAGACCCAGTACTTC | CASSTGTGGETQYF | TRBV6-5 | NA | TRBD1 | TRBJ2-5
TGTGCCAGCAGCGAACGGACAGGGGCGATGAACACTGAAGCTTTCTTT | CASSERTGAMNTEAFF | TRBV9 | few | TRBD1 | TRBJ1-1
TGCGCCAGCAGCTTGGTTGGGACTAGTAAGTCTCGCGGGGAGCTGTTTTTT | CASSLVGTSKSRGELFF | TRBV5-1 | NA | TRBD2 | TRBJ2-2
TGTGCCAGTAGTTCGTCCCGCAATCAGCCCCAGCATTTT | CASSSSRNQPQHF | TRBV19 | NA | NA | TRBJ1-5
TGTGCCAGCAGCCTCGCCCTAGAGGGTCTGGGTGAGCAGTTCTTC | CASSLALEGLGEQFF | TRBV28 | NA | NA | TRBJ2-1
TGTGCCAGCAGCGCGACTCGGTCCAATGAGCAGTTCTTC | CASSATRSNEQFF | TRBV9 | NA | NA | TRBJ2-1
TGTGCCAGCTCACCGGGGAGGGGGAATTCACCCCTCCACTTT | CASSPGRGNSPLHF | TRBV18 | NA | NA | TRBJ1-6
TGTGCCAGCAGCTTAGCCGCAGGGGGCTCCTACGAGCAGTACTTC | CASSLAAGGSYEQYF | TRBV5-8 | NA | TRBD1 | TRBJ2-7
TGCGCCAGCAGCCCTGGGGCGGGGGGGCCCAATGAGCAGTTCTTC | CASSPGAGGPNEQFF | TRBV5-1 | NA | TRBD2 | TRBJ2-1
TGCGCCAGCAGCTTGGTCCTAGCGGGAGGAACAGATACGCAGTATTTT | CASSLVLAGGTDTQYF | TRBV5-1 | NA | TRBD2 | TRBJ2-3
TGTGCCAGCAGTGAAGAATTTCTAGCGGCCAGCACAGATACGCAGTATTTT | CASSEEFLAASTDTQYF | TRBV2 | NA | TRBD2 | TRBJ2-3
TGTGCCAGCAGTTACTCGAGGGCACAGCGGCTGTTTTTT | CASSYSRAQRLFF | TRBV6-5 | NA | NA | TRBJ2-2
TGTGCCATCGGCGACGGGGATGGCTACACCTTC | CAIGDGDGYTF | TRBV10-3 | few | NA | TRBJ1-2
TGCGCCAGCAGCTTGAGTGGCGGGGGACCCTGGGAGACCCAGTACTTC | CASSLSGGGPWETQYF | TRBV5-1 | NA | TRBD2 | TRBJ2-5
TGTGCCAGCAGCTATAGGGGTGGCAATCAGCCCCAGCATTTT | CASSYRGGNQPQHF | TRBV7-2 | NA | NA | TRBJ1-5
TGTGCCTGGAGCCGTGCAGTCGAAGCTTTCTTT | CAWSRAVEAFF | TRBV30 | NA | NA | TRBJ1-1
TGTGCCAGCAGCCCGGACACAAAAACCGGGGAGCTGTTTTTT | CASSPDTKTGELFF | TRBV11-2 | once | NA | TRBJ2-2
TGTGCCAGCAGCTTGGCCGGCGGGCTCTCCTACGAGCAGTACTTC | CASSLAGGLSYEQYF | TRBV5-4 | NA | NA | TRBJ2-7
TGTGCCAGCAGCTTGGTCCAACAGGGTCGGGTTACCAATGAGCAGTTCTTC | CASSLVQQGRVTNEQFF | TRBV7-9 | NA | NA | TRBJ2-1
TGTGCCAGCAGCTTAGCAGGGGATGGGGCCAGCGTCCTGACTTTC | CASSLAGDGASVLTF | TRBV7-6 | NA | NA | TRBJ2-6
TGTGCCAGCAGTGAGGGACAGGATGGCTACACCTTC | CASSEGQDGYTF | TRBV6-1 | NA | TRBD1 | TRBJ1-2
TGCGCCAGCAGCCAAGATATAGTGGCAGGGGGCGGCTATGGCTACACCTTC | CASSQDIVAGGGYGYTF | TRBV4-3 | NA | TRBD1 | TRBJ1-2
TGTGCCAGCAGCGTATCTAGGTCTAATGAAAAACTGTTTTTT | CASSVSRSNEKLFF | TRBV9 | NA | NA | TRBJ1-4
TGTGCCTGGAGTGCCGGGACAGGGGAGAAGTATGGCTACACCTTC | CAWSAGTGEKYGYTF | TRBV30 | once | TRBD1 | TRBJ1-2